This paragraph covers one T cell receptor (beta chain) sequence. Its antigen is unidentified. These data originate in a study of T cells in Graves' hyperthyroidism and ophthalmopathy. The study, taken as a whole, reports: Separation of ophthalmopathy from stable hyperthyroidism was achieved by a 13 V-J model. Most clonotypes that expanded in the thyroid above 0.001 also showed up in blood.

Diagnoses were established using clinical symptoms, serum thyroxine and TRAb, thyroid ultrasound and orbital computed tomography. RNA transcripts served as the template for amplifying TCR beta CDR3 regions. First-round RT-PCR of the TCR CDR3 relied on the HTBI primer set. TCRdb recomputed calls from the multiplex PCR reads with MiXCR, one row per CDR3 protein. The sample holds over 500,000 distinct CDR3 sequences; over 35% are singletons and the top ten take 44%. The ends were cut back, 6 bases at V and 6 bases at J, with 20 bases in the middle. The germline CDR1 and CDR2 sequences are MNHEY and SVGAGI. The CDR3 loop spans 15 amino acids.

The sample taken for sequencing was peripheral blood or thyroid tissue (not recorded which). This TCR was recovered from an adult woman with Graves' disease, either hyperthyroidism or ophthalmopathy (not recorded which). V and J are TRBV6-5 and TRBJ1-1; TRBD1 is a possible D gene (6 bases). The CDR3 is CASSTEMTGRPEAFF. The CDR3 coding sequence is TGTGCCAGCAGCACCGAAATGACAGGCAGACCTGAAGCTTTCTTT.